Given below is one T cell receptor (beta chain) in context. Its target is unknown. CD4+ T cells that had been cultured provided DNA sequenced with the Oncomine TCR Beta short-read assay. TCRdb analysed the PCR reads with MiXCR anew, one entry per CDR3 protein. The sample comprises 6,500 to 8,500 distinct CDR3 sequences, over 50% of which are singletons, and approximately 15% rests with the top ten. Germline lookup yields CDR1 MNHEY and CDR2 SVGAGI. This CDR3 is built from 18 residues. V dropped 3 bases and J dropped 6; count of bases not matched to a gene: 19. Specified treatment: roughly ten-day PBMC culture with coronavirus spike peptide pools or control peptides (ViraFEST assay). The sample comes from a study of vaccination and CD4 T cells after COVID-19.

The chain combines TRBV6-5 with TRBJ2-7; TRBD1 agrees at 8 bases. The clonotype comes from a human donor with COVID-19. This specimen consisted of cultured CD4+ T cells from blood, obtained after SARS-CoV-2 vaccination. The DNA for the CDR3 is TGTGCCAGCAGTTATAGTGTTTTCAAGGGACAGGCGTCCGCCGAGCAGTACTTC. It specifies CASSYSVFKGQASAEQYF.